A selection of T cell receptor beta chains follows, all from one sample in a study of OX40 agonist ivuxolimab in advanced cancers. Assay used: immunoSEQ multiplex PCR; TCRdb lists only in-frame clones, some missing. The sample records under 40,000 clones, less than 90% being singletons. The sample consisted of CD4+ or CD8+ T cells sorted from blood, taken in a trial of the OX40 agonist ivuxolimab. The receptors were gathered from an adult with an advanced solid tumor such as melanoma, head and neck, liver or kidney cancer. CDR3s include the opening cysteine and the closing phenylalanine or tryptophan. A D gene is named only where the DNA matches it firmly. Rows may omit the clone size; those that give it use once, few, many or a size class.

v_gene	abundance	d_gene	j_gene	CDR3aa
TRBV19	once	TRBD1	TRBJ2-3	CASSIVVGQGTDTQYF
TRBV7-2	-	-	TRBJ1-1	CASNTRGTEAFF
TRBV7-2	-	TRBD1	TRBJ1-5	CASSGQGAQPQHF
TRBV28	-	-	TRBJ2-1	CASSFGVGGSNEQFF
TRBV27	-	-	TRBJ2-7	CASSLSGLSSYEQYF
TRBV15	few	TRBD2	TRBJ2-7	CATSREGREGEQYF
TRBV28	-	-	TRBJ1-2	CASIPGGNSGSGYTF
TRBV5-1	once	-	TRBJ1-2	CASSLLGQSFNYGYTF
TRBV7-9	-	TRBD1	TRBJ1-1	CASSTGASGTEAFF
TRBV6-6	-	-	TRBJ1-2	CASSYLQRPHGYTF